The rows below give T cell receptor beta chains drawn from one sample of a study of beta chain features in type 1 diabetes. Assay used: immunoSEQ multiplex PCR; TCRdb lists only in-frame clones, some missing. The repertoire holds roughly 300,000 clones, with 14% as singletons. Sequenced sample: central memory CD4+ T cells from blood. These receptors were taken from a man aged 25-45 years in good health. The CDR3 runs from the conserved cysteine through the conserved F or W. D genes are given only for firm matches. Part of the rows lack a size; the others show once, few, many or a class for expanded clones.

d_call	clone_size	v_call	cdr3_length	j_call	cdr3_nt	cdr3_aa
-	many	TRBV10-3	13	TRBJ1-1	TGTGCCATCAGTGACAGGGAAGCCGGTGAAGCTTTCTTT	CAISDREAGEAFF
TRBD2	-	TRBV10-3	14	TRBJ2-2	TGTGCCACCTCATCAGGGAGGGACACCGGGGAGCTGTTTTTT	CATSSGRDTGELFF
-	few	TRBV5-1	15	TRBJ2-3	TGCGCCAGCAGCCTCGGGCGGGTGGGCACAGATACGCAGTATTTT	CASSLGRVGTDTQYF
TRBD1	-	TRBV18	17	TRBJ1-3	TGTGCCAGCTCACCACGACGACAGGGGAGCTCTGGAAACACCATATATTTT	CASSPRRQGSSGNTIYF
TRBD1	-	TRBV6-6	12	TRBJ1-1	TGTGCCAGCAGTTTAGACAGGGATGAAGCTTTCTTT	CASSLDRDEAFF
-	few	TRBV10-3	13	TRBJ2-1	TGTGCCATCGCTAATAGGTCCTACAATGAGCAGTTCTTC	CAIANRSYNEQFF
-	many	TRBV7-9	16	TRBJ2-4	TGTGCCAGCAGCCTACAGGGACGGGGTACTGGAAACATTCAGTACTTC	CASSLQGRGTGNIQYF
TRBD1	-	TRBV27	16	TRBJ1-2	TGTGCCAGCAGTAAGACAGGGGGACGAGATAACTATGGCTACACCTTC	CASSKTGGRDNYGYTF
-	-	TRBV4-3	12	TRBJ2-1	TGCGCCAGCAGATTCAGCATCTATGAGCAGTTCTTC	CASRFSIYEQFF
TRBD2	-	TRBV7-9	17	TRBJ2-1	TGTGCCAGCAGCCCTCACCGAGGACTAGCGGGAGAGGTTGAGCAGTTCTTC	CASSPHRGLAGEVEQFF
-	few	TRBV7-9	13	TRBJ2-7	TGTGCCAGCAGTTCAGAGAGCCTCTACGAGCAGTACTTC	CASSSESLYEQYF
-	few	TRBV29-1	13	TRBJ1-4	TGCAGCGTTGAGGGGGTCACTAATGAAAAACTGTTTTTT	CSVEGVTNEKLFF
-	few	TRBV7-4	16	TRBJ2-3	TGTGCCAGCAGCCCAAGCTCGGTCCCTAGCACAGATACGCAGTATTTT	CASSPSSVPSTDTQYF
-	-	TRBV11-2	15	TRBJ2-5	TGTGCCAGCAGCTCCACGAGGAGTCTCAAAGAGACCCAGTACTTC	CASSSTRSLKETQYF
TRBD1	-	TRBV7-3	15	TRBJ2-1	TGTGCCAGCAGTCTCGACAGGGGCTCTTACAATGAGCAGTTCTTC	CASSLDRGSYNEQFF
-	-	TRBV18	14	TRBJ2-2	TGTGCCAGCTCACCGAGGGGCCAGGCCGGGGAGCTGTTTTTT	CASSPRGQAGELFF
-	-	TRBV4-1	15	TRBJ1-4	TGCGCCAGCAGCCAAGACGAGACCGTCAATGAAAAACTGTTTTTT	CASSQDETVNEKLFF
TRBD1	-	TRBV11-3	12	TRBJ1-1	TGTGCCAGCAGCACAGGACAGGGAAGGGCTTTCTTT	CASSTGQGRAFF
-	few	TRBV2	17	TRBJ2-6	TGTGCCAGCTCTACAGGGGGGGCCCTCTCGATAGCCAACGTCCTGACTTTC	CASSTGGALSIANVLTF
TRBD1	-	TRBV10-3	14	TRBJ1-2	TGTGCCATCAGTGAGGAGGGGGCGCAGGTCGGCTACACCTTC	CAISEEGAQVGYTF
-	few	TRBV7-2	13	TRBJ2-7	TGTGCCAGCAGCCCACAAACCACCTACGAGCAGTACTTC	CASSPQTTYEQYF
-	few	TRBV5-1	13	TRBJ2-7	TGCGCCAGCAGCTTGTCACAGGGCTACGAGCAGTACTTC	CASSLSQGYEQYF
-	-	TRBV5-8	19	TRBJ1-3	TGTGCCAGCACCCGTCTCTTTTTTCAGAGGGACCGCTCTGGAAACACCATATATTTT	CASTRLFFQRDRSGNTIYF
-	few	TRBV10-3	12	TRBJ1-1	TGTGCCATCAGTCCCATGAACACTGAAGCTTTCTTT	CAISPMNTEAFF
-	few	TRBV7-7	13	TRBJ2-2	TGTGCTAGCAGCTACTCCGGGCCCGGGGAGCTGTTTTTT	CASSYSGPGELFF
-	many	TRBV5-1	14	TRBJ2-6	TGCGCCAGCAGCTTGGCCGATGGGGCCAACGTCCTGACTTTC	CASSLADGANVLTF
-	-	TRBV4-1	15	TRBJ2-3	TGCGCCAGCAGCCAAGACCATTGGAGGCCAGATACGCAGTATTTT	CASSQDHWRPDTQYF
-	-	TRBV11-2	14	TRBJ2-5	TGTGCCAGCAGTCCCGCCGTCATCGGTGAGACCCAGTACTTC	CASSPAVIGETQYF
-	-	TRBV6-6	15	TRBJ1-5	TGTGCCAGCAGTTACTCGAATTCAGGCAATCAGCCCCAGCATTTT	CASSYSNSGNQPQHF
TRBD2	once	TRBV11-3	16	TRBJ2-3	TGTGCCAGCAGCTTCGGGCCTAGCGGGGGTGGAGATACGCAGTATTTT	CASSFGPSGGGDTQYF
TRBD1	few	TRBV7-6	18	TRBJ2-3	TGTGCCAGCAGCTCCCGCGGGACAGGGGGATCTAGCACAGATACGCAGTATTTT	CASSSRGTGGSSTDTQYF
-	-	TRBV5-3	10	TRBJ2-5	TGTGCCAGAAGCCCGGAGGACCAGTACTTC	CARSPEDQYF
TRBD2	-	TRBV5-1	15	TRBJ2-5	TGCGCCAGCAGCTTCCCCAGCGGGGGTTCAGAGACCCAGTACTTC	CASSFPSGGSETQYF
-	-	TRBV11-2	13	TRBJ1-5	TGTGCCAGCAGCTTAACGGCATCTCAGCCCCAGCATTTT	CASSLTASQPQHF
-	-	TRBV7-6	14	TRBJ2-2	TGTGCCAGCAGCTTAGGGTACAACACCGGGGAGCTGTTTTTT	CASSLGYNTGELFF
-	-	TRBV6-5	16	TRBJ1-6	TGTGCCAGCAGTTACAGGGGTGGCAGGTCAAATTCACCCCTCCACTTT	CASSYRGGRSNSPLHF
-	-	TRBV29-1	15	TRBJ1-1	TGCAGCGTTGAAGAGTGGGCGGGGGCGATGACTGAAGCTTTCTTT	CSVEEWAGAMTEAFF
TRBD1	-	TRBV7-2	13	TRBJ1-1	TGTGCCAGCGTTAGTAGACAGGGGAAGAAAGCTTTCTTT	CASVSRQGKKAFF
-	-	TRBV6-4	14	TRBJ2-3	TGTGCCAGCAGTTTAAAAGTTCAGGCGGATACGCAGTATTTT	CASSLKVQADTQYF
-	-	TRBV7-2	15	TRBJ2-5	TGTGCCAGCAGCTTATGGACGGGGGACCAAGAGACCCAGTACTTC	CASSLWTGDQETQYF
-	few	TRBV6-5	14	TRBJ2-2	TGTGCCAGCAGTTACGGTGGTCCGGGCGGGGAGCTGTTTTTT	CASSYGGPGGELFF
-	-	TRBV5-1	12	TRBJ2-2	TGCGCCAGCACCGCCGGCACCGGGGAGCTGTTTTTT	CASTAGTGELFF
-	-	TRBV5-1	14	TRBJ2-3	TGCGCCAGCAGCTTAGATAGCGGCACAGATACGCAGTATTTT	CASSLDSGTDTQYF